The clone carrying this T cell receptor beta chain was seen once. This sample is part of a study of cytomegalovirus exposure and HLA in healthy donors. Use of 60 Vbeta and 13 Jbeta primers characterized the PCR. Some clones are missing from TCRdb's copy, which holds only in-frame ones; the method was immunoSEQ multiplex PCR. In the table there are approximately 100,000 clones, over 70% of which are singletons. The CDR3 is made up of 13 amino acids. The V gene's germline CDR1 is MNHEY and CDR2 SMNVEV (reference sequence). V shed 5 bases and J 9 bases; nucleotides not matched to a gene: 7. The clonotype originates from a man in his fifties in good health and CMV-seronegative. Sequencing was performed on PBMCs. The J gene is TRBJ2-1, the V gene TRBV27, with TRBD2 matching 7 bases. Here the CDR3 reads CASSLPPGGEQFF. The CDR3 nucleotides are TGTGCCAGCAGTCTACCTCCGGGAGGTGAGCAGTTCTTC.